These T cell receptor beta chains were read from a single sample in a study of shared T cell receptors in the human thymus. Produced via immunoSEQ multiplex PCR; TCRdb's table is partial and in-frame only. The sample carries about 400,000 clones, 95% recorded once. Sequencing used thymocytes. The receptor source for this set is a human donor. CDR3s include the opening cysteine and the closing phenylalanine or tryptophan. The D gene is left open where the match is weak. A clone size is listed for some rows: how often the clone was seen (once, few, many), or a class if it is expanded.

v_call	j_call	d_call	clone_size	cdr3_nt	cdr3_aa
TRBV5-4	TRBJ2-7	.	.	TGTGCCAGCAGCCCCGGAACGGGGGGCGCCGCCTACGAGCAGTACTTC	CASSPGTGGAAYEQYF
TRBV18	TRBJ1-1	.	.	TGTGCCAGCCAAACGATAGGACAGACCATGAACACTGAAGCTTTCTTT	CASQTIGQTMNTEAFF
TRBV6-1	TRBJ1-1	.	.	TGTGCCAGCGGGTCAGACACTGAAGCTTTCTTT	CASGSDTEAFF
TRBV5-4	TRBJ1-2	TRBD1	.	TGTGCCAGCAGGATAGACAGGGCCTATGGCTACACCTTC	CASRIDRAYGYTF
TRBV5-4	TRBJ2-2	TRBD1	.	TGTGCCAGCAGCTTGGGACAGGGCCCTACGAACACCGGGGAGCTGTTTTTT	CASSLGQGPTNTGELFF
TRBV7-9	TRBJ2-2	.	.	TGTGCCAGCAGCACCCAGGAGCGGCAGGGGTTGGTCACCGGGGAGCTGTTTTTT	CASSTQERQGLVTGELFF
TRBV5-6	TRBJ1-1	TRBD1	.	TGTGCCAGCAGCTTGGACAGGGGACAGGGAGACACTGAAGCTTTCTTT	CASSLDRGQGDTEAFF
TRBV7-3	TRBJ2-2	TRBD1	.	TGTGCCAGCAGCTTAGAAAGGGGGCGAGACTGGAGCGGGGAGCTGTTTTTT	CASSLERGRDWSGELFF
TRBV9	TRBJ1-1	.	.	TGTGCCAGCAGCCTGGGGGGCGTGTTGAACACTGAAGCTTTCTTT	CASSLGGVLNTEAFF
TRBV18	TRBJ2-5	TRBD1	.	TGTGCCAGCTCACCATCTCGAGTCGGGACAGGGTCCGACCAAGAGACCCAGTACTTC	CASSPSRVGTGSDQETQYF
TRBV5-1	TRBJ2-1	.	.	TGCGCCAGCGGCCCCCGGTCCGAGGGCTTGGTCTACAATGAGCAGTTCTTC	CASGPRSEGLVYNEQFF
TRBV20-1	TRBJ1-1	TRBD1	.	TGCAGTGCTAGAACAGGGGTTGAAGCTTTCTTT	CSARTGVEAFF
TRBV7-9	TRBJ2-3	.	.	TGTGCCAGCAGCCCCCGGCGGTGGACTTACACAGATACGCAGTATTTT	CASSPRRWTYTDTQYF
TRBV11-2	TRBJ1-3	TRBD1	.	TGTGCCAGCAGCTCCCCCTCAGACAGGGTTAGGGACACCATATATTTT	CASSSPSDRVRDTIYF
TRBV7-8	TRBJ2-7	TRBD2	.	TGTGCCAGCAGCTTAAAGCGGGAGGCCCACGAGCAGTACTTC	CASSLKREAHEQYF
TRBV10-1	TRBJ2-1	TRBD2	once	TGCGCCAGCAGTGCGGAGCGGGAGGGTAGTGAGCAGTTCTTC	CASSAEREGSEQFF